These 10 T cell receptor beta chains were sequenced from one sample in a study of vaccination and CD4 T cells after COVID-19. The Oncomine TCR Beta short-read assay generated sequence data from the DNA of cultured CD4+ T cells. A single record per CDR3 protein comes from TCRdb applying MiXCR to the PCR reads. The repertoire holds 10,000 or so distinct CDR3 sequences, with more than 60% as singletons. Treatment defined: 10-day PBMC culture with coronavirus spike peptide pools or control peptides (ViraFEST assay). No cognate antigen is known for these TCRs. Sequencing was done on a sample of CD4+ T cells from blood, cultured in vitro. Receptors were obtained from a human donor who had recovered from COVID-19.

The rearrangement joins TRBV6-5 to TRBJ2-6, with D unclear. Germline CDR1 and CDR2: MNHEY and SVGAGI. This CDR3 has 18 residues. Trimming removed 4 bases at V and 0 bases at J, with 16 bases between. CDR3 bases: TGTGCCAGCAGTTTTAATGGACGGATTTCCTCTGGGGCCAACGTCCTGACTTTC. It is translated as CASSFNGRISSGANVLTF.

The CDR3 bases are TGCAGTGCTAGAGAGGGATTCTCCTACAATGAGCAGTTCTTC. Its translation: CSAREGFSYNEQFF. The rearrangement uses TRBV20-1 and TRBJ2-1; D remains ambiguous. CDR1 DFQATT and CDR2 SNEGSKA come from the germline V gene (reference sequence). The CDR3 spans 14 residues. V lost 0 bases and J lost 0, with 6 bases in between.

The chain uses TRBV6-2 or TRBV6-3 and TRBJ2-3; 7 nucleotides line up with TRBD1. The germline V gene has CDR1 MNHEY and CDR2 SVGEGT. Trimming removed 4 bases from V and 2 bases from J; junction bases left unmatched: 3. This CDR3 has 14 amino acids. The CDR3, as DNA: TGTGCCAGCAGTTGGGGACAGCCCACAGATACGCAGTATTTT. This encodes CASSWGQPTDTQYF.

V usage is TRBV4-1 and J usage is TRBJ2-1, with D hard to call. This CDR3 region has 13 residues. CDR1 is MGHRA, CDR2 YSYEKL, per germline. Trimming shortened V by 3 bases and J by 8 bases, and 11 bases separated the two germline ends. Written as DNA, the CDR3 is TGCGCCAGCAGCCATACAGTGTACGATGAGCAGTTCTTC. Its protein product is CASSHTVYDEQFF.

This clonotype was seen a handful of times. The V call is TRBV20-1, the J call TRBJ1-6; no firm D call. CDR1 and CDR2 (germline): DFQATT, SNEGSKA (reference sequence). The CDR3 consists of 13 residues. Trimming shortened V by 1 base and J by 10 bases, and 11 bases separated the two germline ends. CDR3 DNA: TGCAGTGCTAGAGGCACTTTGGGGTCACCCCTCCACTTT. Translating gives CSARGTLGSPLHF.

This clonotype was found once. The chain has TRBV11-3 and TRBJ2-1; D possibly uses TRBD1 or TRBD2 (5 bases each). The V end lost 2 bases, the J end lost 0 bases, and 8 bases lay between the germline ends. There are 15 residues in the CDR3. Germline assignment: CDR1 SGHNT and CDR2 YENEEA. CDR3: CASSLWGSSYNEQFF. Here the CDR3 DNA reads TGTGCCAGCAGCTTATGGGGGAGCTCCTACAATGAGCAGTTCTTC.

The V gene is TRBV11-1, the J gene TRBJ2-2; D call uncertain. The germline gives CDR1 SGHAT, CDR2 FQDESV (reference sequence). V lost 2 bases, J lost 7 bases, and 8 bases lay in between. The CDR3 totals 13 residues. CDR3 nucleotides: TGTGCCAGCAGCTTAATTCTGAACGGGGAGCTGTTTTTT. It is translated as CASSLILNGELFF.

V and J are TRBV7-9 and TRBJ2-2; D is ambiguous. The CDR3 is made up of 14 amino acids. Germline V gene sequence: CDR1 SEHNR, CDR2 FQNEAQ (reference sequence). Trimming cost V 6 bases and J 3 bases, with 11 bases left between them. The DNA of the CDR3 is TGTGCCAGCAGTCTTGAGATGGACACCGGGGAGCTGTTTTTT. Translation gives CASSLEMDTGELFF.

The V gene is TRBV5-4, the J gene TRBJ2-7; 13 bases map to TRBD2. The CDR3 contains 16 residues. The germline V gene encodes CDR1 SGHNT and CDR2 YYREEE (reference sequence). J gave up 9 bases and V 1 base, and 10 bases lay outside the gene matches. The CDR3 protein is CASSLTSGRAEVVQYF. CDR3 nucleotide sequence: TGTGCCAGCAGCTTGACTAGCGGGAGGGCCGAGGTGGTGCAGTACTTC.

The chain has TRBV10-3 and TRBJ2-2; D is unclear. The CDR3 runs 16 residues. V dropped 6 bases and J dropped 0 bases, with 14 bases sitting between them. Germline values: CDR1 ENHRY, CDR2 SYGVKD. CDR3 DNA: TGTGCCATCAGCGCGAAGGACGCCTCGAACACCGGGGAGCTGTTTTTT. Its translation is CAISAKDASNTGELFF.